These 32 T cell receptor beta chains came from one sample sequenced in a study of human T cells and chemical hapten exposure. As to time point: patch test 3, about 24 weeks after DPC sensitization. Sample treatment: therapeutic diphenylcyclopropenone sensitization with weekly scalp DPC. TCRdb re-analysed the RACE reads in MiXCR, keeping a single row per CDR3 protein. The sample yields roughly 200,000 distinct CDR3 sequences, about 25% seen once. The material sequenced was whole blood, taken in connection with sensitization to the hapten diphenylcyclopropenone (DPC). The origin of the receptors is a woman between 40 and 55 years old with alopecia areata. Some clones in this sample may be carry-over from other donors' samples.

Only a few counts were recorded for this clonotype. The chain's CDR3 is CASSLATDQETQYF. Written as DNA, the CDR3 is TGCGCCAGCAGCTTAGCGACAGACCAAGAGACCCAGTACTTC. The chain recombines TRBV5-1 with TRBJ2-5, with D possibly matching TRBD1 (5 bases). CDR1 is SGHRS and CDR2 is YFSETQ in the germline V gene. CDR3 length: 14 amino acids. Trimming cost V 2 bases and J 0 bases, with 8 bases left between them.

This clonotype came up a few times. The V call is TRBV18, the J call TRBJ1-2; TRBD1 matches 8 bases. With 6 bases clipped from V and 4 bases from J, the junction kept 7 bases outside the gene matches. The CDR3 extends over 14 amino acids. CDR1 and CDR2 (germline): KGHSH, LQKENI. The DNA for the CDR3 is TGTGCCAGCTCTCCGGGACAGGAGACCTATGGCTACACCTTC. Residues: CASSPGQETYGYTF. The whole variable domain, filled in from reference TRBV18 and TRBJ1-2, reads NAGVMQNPRHLVRRRGQEARLRCSPMKGHSHVYWYRQLPEEGLKFMVYLQKENIIDESGMPKERFSAEFPKEGPSILRIQQVVRGDSAAYFCASSPGQETYGYTFGSGTRLTVV.

This clonotype was picked up a small number of times. The gene calls are TRBV29-1 and TRBJ2-1; possibly TRBD2 for D (6 bases). The CDR3 sequence is 12 residues long. The germline gives CDR1 SQVTM, CDR2 ANQGSEA. V lost 3 bases to trimming and J lost 12 bases, with 15 bases between them. This chain's CDR3 is CSVEEGTIGQFF. DNA of the CDR3: TGCAGCGTTGAGGAGGGTACTATAGGGCAGTTCTTC.

Only a few counts were recorded for this clonotype. This chain uses TRBV18 with TRBJ2-3; TRBD1 might be the D (5 bases). From germline, CDR1 is KGHSH and CDR2 LQKENI. Trimming left V 4 bases short and J 2 bases short, with 7 bases between. CDR3 length: 13 residues. The CDR3, as DNA: TGTGCCAGCTCACGGGGCAACACAGATACGCAGTATTTT. It specifies CASSRGNTDTQYF.

The sample holds a few counts of this clonotype. A much larger clonotype is one base distant, so this may be a read error. The gene calls are TRBV6-2 or TRBV6-3 and TRBJ2-6; D gene uncertain. This CDR3 contains 12 residues. Trimming pared 3 bases from V and 3 bases from J, leaving 0 bases between. CDR1 MNHEY and CDR2 SVGEGT come from the germline V gene. CDR3 sequence: CASSYGANVLTF. The DNA of the CDR3 is TGTGCCAGCAGTTATGGGGCCAACGTCCTGACTTTC.

The rearrangement links TRBV6-5 to TRBJ2-2; 11 nucleotides match TRBD2. This CDR3 spans 17 amino acids. The junction had 10 bases not matched to a gene; V was cut back by 6 bases and J by 4 bases. Looked up from germline, CDR1 is MNHEY and CDR2 is SVGAGI. Here the CDR3 DNA reads TGTGCCAGCAGCAGAGCCGGTAGCGGGAGGGCCACCGGGGAGCTGTTTTTT. Its protein product is CASSRAGSGRATGELFF.

This clonotype was found many times. The V gene is TRBV4-1, the J gene TRBJ1-1, with D maybe TRBD1 (6 bases). Trimming pared 4 bases from V and 5 bases from J, leaving 17 bases between. Germline loops: CDR1 MGHRA, CDR2 YSYEKL. This CDR3 contains 15 residues. CDR3 bases: TGCGCCAGCAGCCCGCACGGACGGGGGCGGACTGAAGCTTTCTTT. Protein sequence: CASSPHGRGRTEAFF.

This clonotype was seen a handful of times. The gene calls are TRBV24-1 and TRBJ2-5, with a possible D match to TRBD1 (7 bases). V lost 5 bases to trimming and J lost 4 bases, with 16 bases between them. The germline CDR1 and CDR2 sequences are KGHDR and SFDVKD. The CDR3 loop spans 15 amino acids. CDR3 sequence reads: CATSVASGGRETQYF. In DNA, the CDR3 is TGTGCCACCAGTGTTGCGTCAGGGGGGCGAGAGACCCAGTACTTC.

The genes are TRBV20-1 and TRBJ2-4; 7 bases line up with TRBD1. The length of the CDR3 is 13 residues. Looked up from germline, CDR1 is DFQATT and CDR2 is SNEGSKA (reference sequence). V shed 5 bases and J 2 bases; nucleotides not matched to a gene: 3. For the CDR3, the DNA is TGCAGTGCTTCGGGACAGACCAAAAACATTCAGTACTTC. Protein: CSASGQTKNIQYF.

This clonotype was seen only a few times. The chain is built from TRBV7-9 and TRBJ2-3; 7 bases map to TRBD1. The junction had 5 bases not matched to a gene; V was cut back by 2 bases and J by 6 bases. The CDR3 is 14 residues long. In germline, CDR1 is SEHNR, CDR2 FQNEAQ (reference sequence). The CDR3 DNA reads as TGTGCCAGCAGCTTATGGCCGACAGGGGATACGCAGTATTTT. It is translated as CASSLWPTGDTQYF.

This chain links TRBV12-3 or TRBV12-4 with TRBJ1-1; 10 bases are a match to TRBD1. The CDR3 consists of 14 residues. V shed 5 bases and J 12 bases; nucleotides not matched to a gene: 12. CDR3 sequence reads: CASSAGTGASQTFF. CDR3 bases: TGTGCCAGCAGTGCCGGGACAGGGGCGTCCCAAACTTTCTTT.

This clonotype was seen a few times. The chain links TRBV7-2 to TRBJ2-5; D remains ambiguous. The CDR3 totals 14 residues. The germline V and J ends were trimmed by 2 bases and 2 bases, with 9 bases remaining between them. Germline V gene sequence: CDR1 SGHTA, CDR2 FQGNSA. CDR3 sequence (DNA): TGTGCCAGCAGCTTAATGCACGATCAAGAGACCCAGTACTTC. Translating it yields CASSLMHDQETQYF.

This clonotype was found many times. The chain has TRBV9 and TRBJ1-3; D perhaps matches TRBD1 (6 bases). Germline CDR1 reads SGDLS; CDR2 reads YYNGEE. There are 12 residues in the CDR3. Trimming shortened V by 3 bases and J by 8 bases, and 9 bases separated the two germline ends. CDR3 protein: CASSGQEDTIYF. CDR3 DNA sequence: TGTGCCAGCAGCGGACAGGAGGACACCATATATTTT.

V usage is TRBV20-1 and J usage is TRBJ2-1; 10 nucleotides agree with TRBD2. The junction had 4 bases not matched to a gene; V was cut back by 6 bases and J by 5 bases. The CDR3 loop spans 13 amino acids. Germline CDR1 and CDR2: DFQATT and SNEGSKA (reference sequence). DNA for the CDR3: TGCAGTGCCACCGGGACTAGCGACAATGAGCAGTTCTTC. Protein: CSATGTSDNEQFF.

In this sample, this clonotype turned up many times. The gene calls are TRBV29-1 and TRBJ2-7, with a weak D call TRBD1 (5 bases). Trimming shortened V by 4 bases and J by 2 bases, and 12 bases separated the two germline ends. The CDR3 spans 13 residues. From germline, CDR1 is SQVTM and CDR2 ANQGSEA. DNA for the CDR3: TGCAGCGTTGTGGGGCAGACGACCTACGAGCAGTACTTC. It is translated as CSVVGQTTYEQYF.

The CDR3 region has the DNA TGCAGTGCTACCCCCCGGGCGGGAGTGATCGATGAGCAGTTCTTC. Translation gives CSATPRAGVIDEQFF. V is TRBV20-1 and J is TRBJ2-1, with 7 bases matching TRBD2. Germline CDR1 and CDR2: DFQATT and SNEGSKA (reference sequence). The CDR3 sequence is 15 residues long. V lost 4 bases, J lost 8 bases, and 14 bases stayed unmatched.

This clonotype was counted many times. This rearrangement joins TRBV29-1 to TRBJ2-3, with 9 nucleotides matching TRBD1. This CDR3 is 16 amino acids long. V trimming: 1 base; J trimming: 4 bases; junction bases outside the gene matches: 9. CDR1 and CDR2 (germline): SQVTM, ANQGSEA. The DNA for the CDR3 is TGCAGCGTTGAAGGAATCCGGGACAGGGTTTCAGATACGCAGTATTTT. Its protein is CSVEGIRDRVSDTQYF.

The gene calls are TRBV4-3 and TRBJ2-7, with a tentative D call TRBD2 (5 bases). Germline V lookup: CDR1 LGHNA, CDR2 YSLEER. CDR3 length: 17 amino acids. The V and J ends lost 0 bases and 6 bases respectively, with 21 bases between them. The CDR3 loop is CASSQEFTSGSSSEQYF. The DNA of the CDR3 is TGCGCCAGCAGCCAAGAGTTCACTAGTGGGAGCTCGTCCGAGCAGTACTTC.

CDR3 coding DNA: TGTGCCAGCAGCTCCTTCCAACAGGGGGTCTACAATGAGCAGTTCTTC. This translates into CASSSFQQGVYNEQFF. This chain connects TRBV7-9 to TRBJ2-1; 8 nucleotides align to TRBD1. In germline, CDR1 is SEHNR, CDR2 FQNEAQ (reference sequence). V was clipped by 4 bases and J by 3 bases; unmatched bases: 8. The CDR3 totals 16 residues.

CDR3: CASSPSRTIAGRSTDTQYF. The CDR3 DNA follows: TGTGCCAGCAGTCCCTCCCGGACAATAGCGGGAAGAAGCACAGATACGCAGTATTTT. V is TRBV6-2 or TRBV6-3 and J is TRBJ2-3, with TRBD2 matching 8 bases. Germline CDR1 MNHEY, CDR2 SVGEGT. V lost 5 bases, J lost 0 bases, and 16 bases stayed unmatched. This CDR3 contains 19 residues.

This rearrangement joins TRBV5-1 to TRBJ2-7; possibly TRBD2 for D (6 bases). This CDR3 is 15 amino acids long. The germline V and J ends were trimmed by 4 bases and 2 bases, with 16 bases remaining between them. Germline lookup yields CDR1 SGHRS and CDR2 YFSETQ. The CDR3 sequence: CASSPRGTAPYEQYF. The CDR3 DNA reads as TGCGCCAGCAGCCCAAGAGGGACTGCCCCCTACGAGCAGTACTTC.

The gene calls are TRBV4-2 and TRBJ2-2, with D maybe TRBD2 (6 bases). The CDR3 has 17 residues. Per germline, CDR1 LGHNA and CDR2 YNFKEQ. V lost 0 bases and J lost 4, with 15 bases in between. The CDR3 nucleotides read TGTGCCAGCAGCCAAGATCCGGAGGGGCGCGGCACCGGGGAGCTGTTTTTT. Protein sequence: CASSQDPEGRGTGELFF.

This clonotype came up a few times. The rearrangement uses TRBV18 and TRBJ2-7; TRBD2 matches at 8 bases. Germline V lookup: CDR1 KGHSH, CDR2 LQKENI. This CDR3 is built from 15 residues. The J segment lost 5 bases and the V segment lost 1 base, leaving 7 bases of the junction unmatched. The CDR3 here is CASSPRAAGVNEQYF. CDR3 sequence (DNA): TGTGCCAGCTCACCACGGGCAGCGGGAGTCAACGAGCAGTACTTC.

The rearrangement joins TRBV6-1 to TRBJ2-1; no reliable D call. The CDR3 covers 12 residues. The V gene's germline CDR1 is MNHNS and CDR2 SASEGT. Trimming left V 3 bases short and J 6 bases short, with 6 bases between. This CDR3 is CASSENSNEQFF. CDR3 bases: TGTGCCAGCAGTGAGAACAGCAATGAGCAGTTCTTC.

Only a few counts were recorded for this clonotype. V is TRBV9 and J is TRBJ2-5; 7 bases match TRBD2. V lost 0 bases, J lost 5 bases, and 7 bases stayed unmatched. The germline gives CDR1 SGDLS, CDR2 YYNGEE. CDR3 size: 15 residues. CDR3 region: CASSVAAGDMETQYF. The CDR3 DNA sequence: TGTGCCAGCAGCGTAGCCGCGGGAGACATGGAGACCCAGTACTTC.

This clonotype was detected a few times. The chain has TRBV4-3 and TRBJ2-7; TRBD2 is a possible D gene (5 bases). The germline V gene has CDR1 LGHNA and CDR2 YSLEER. V was trimmed by 4 bases and J by 4 bases, leaving 17 bases between them. This CDR3 contains 15 residues. The CDR3 here is CASSPSHGERYEQYF. In nucleotides, the CDR3 is TGCGCCAGCAGCCCTTCACACGGGGAGAGGTACGAGCAGTACTTC.

CDR3 region: CASTQDRGGGYTF. CDR3 nucleotide sequence: TGTGCCAGCACCCAAGACAGGGGAGGCGGCTACACCTTC. V gene TRBV7-2 combines with J gene TRBJ1-2; 8 nucleotides align to TRBD1. This CDR3 is 13 amino acids long. Germline CDR1 is SGHTA and CDR2 is FQGNSA. J was trimmed by 8 bases and V by 7 bases; bases with no gene match: 9.

The chain combines TRBV4-1 with TRBJ2-7, with D possibly TRBD1 on 5 matching bases. Germline V lookup: CDR1 MGHRA, CDR2 YSYEKL. The CDR3 contains 14 residues. V lost 7 bases and J 1 base, leaving 14 bases between the germline ends. In DNA form, the CDR3 reads TGCGCCAGCAAGACAGAAGTATTTTCCTACGAGCAGTACTTC. The encoded protein is CASKTEVFSYEQYF.

The rearrangement uses TRBV27 and TRBJ1-6; 7 bases are a match to TRBD1. With 1 base clipped from V and 8 bases from J, the junction kept 17 bases outside the gene matches. The CDR3 covers 19 residues. Germline-derived CDR1 and CDR2 are MNHEY and SMNVEV (reference sequence). The CDR3, as DNA: TGTGCCAGCAGTTTATATCCCTCTCTTCTAACAGGGGTCGATTCACCCCTCCACTTT. It yields the protein CASSLYPSLLTGVDSPLHF.

This clonotype was counted only a few times. This chain joins TRBV6-4 and TRBJ2-1; D is perhaps TRBD1 (6 bases). CDR1 is MRHNA and CDR2 is SNTAGT in the germline V gene. CDR3 length: 14 residues. V lost 5 bases and J lost 4, with 12 bases in between. The CDR3 sequence: CASSNREGYNEQFF. The DNA for the CDR3 is TGTGCCAGCAGTAACAGGGAAGGGTACAATGAGCAGTTCTTC.

The rearrangement links TRBV29-1 to TRBJ2-6; 7 nucleotides align to TRBD1. Germline CDR1 SQVTM, CDR2 ANQGSEA. V shed 6 bases, J shed 0 bases, and the junction held 8 bases outside the gene matches. The CDR3 runs 16 residues. The CDR3 coding sequence is TGCAGCGTCAAAGGGACAGACAACTCTGGGGCCAACGTCCTGACTTTC. This gives the protein CSVKGTDNSGANVLTF.

This clonotype was seen a handful of times. The CDR3 sequence is CASSLPITSYEQYF. Here the CDR3 DNA reads TGTGCCAGCAGCTTGCCTATTACCTCCTACGAGCAGTACTTC. The V and J genes are TRBV5-6 and TRBJ2-7; D is undetermined. This CDR3 has 14 residues. V lost 1 base to trimming and J lost 0 bases, with 8 bases between them. From germline, CDR1 is SGHDT and CDR2 YYEEEE.